This is a list of T cell receptor beta chains from one sample in a study of T cells in Graves' hyperthyroidism and ophthalmopathy. TCRdb used MiXCR to reprocess the multiplex PCR reads, holding one entry per CDR3 protein. The table shows under 400,000 distinct CDR3 sequences, with around 23% occurring only once. Sequenced: blood. The receptors stem from a woman aged 50 to 65 with Graves' hyperthyroidism. The CDR3 runs from the conserved cysteine through the conserved F or W. The D gene is left open where the match is weak. Rows give clone size only sometimes, using once, few, many, or a class for an expanded clone.

.	TRBV20-1	.	TRBJ1-1	CSGKGNTEAFF	TGCAGTGGCAAGGGGAACACTGAAGCTTTCTTT
.	TRBV4-2	.	TRBJ2-7	CASSQDWGSPYEQYF	TGTGCCAGCAGCCAAGATTGGGGCAGCCCCTACGAGCAGTACTTC
.	TRBV29-1	.	TRBJ2-5	CSVGGQFETQYF	TGCAGCGTTGGAGGGCAGTTCGAGACCCAGTACTTC
many	TRBV2	TRBD2	TRBJ2-5	CASRNLGLAGNQETQYF	TGTGCCAGCCGCAACTTAGGACTAGCGGGGAATCAAGAGACCCAGTACTTC
.	TRBV6-1	TRBD1	TRBJ2-7	CASTQGLSSYEQYF	TGTGCCAGCACACAGGGGCTGAGCTCCTACGAGCAGTACTTC
.	TRBV20-1	.	TRBJ2-5	CSARGPAQTGETQYF	TGCAGTGCTAGAGGCCCAGCGCAGACGGGGGAGACCCAGTACTTC
.	TRBV14	.	TRBJ2-5	CASSYTGQQETQYF	TGTGCCAGCAGTTACACAGGGCAACAAGAGACCCAGTACTTC
.	TRBV2	TRBD1	TRBJ2-2	CAIKGAQSRSAGELFF	TGTGCCATCAAGGGGGCGCAATCCCGGAGCGCCGGGGAGCTGTTTTTT
.	TRBV15	.	TRBJ2-7	CATSRGRVGVIAEQYF	TGTGCCACCAGCAGAGGCAGGGTGGGGGTCATTGCCGAGCAGTACTTC
many	TRBV2	.	TRBJ1-2	CASSEPDQTFYGYTF	TGTGCCAGCAGTGAGCCAGATCAGACTTTCTATGGCTACACCTTC
many	TRBV27	.	TRBJ2-7	CASSSLNYEQYF	TGTGCCAGCAGTTCCCTCAACTACGAGCAGTACTTC
many	TRBV5-6	.	TRBJ2-5	CASRAPEGRETQYF	TGTGCCAGCAGGGCGCCGGAGGGACGCGAGACCCAGTACTTC
many	TRBV28	TRBD2	TRBJ2-3	CASSSLAGKSTDTQYF	TGTGCCAGCAGTTCACTAGCGGGCAAGAGCACAGATACGCAGTATTTT
many	TRBV7-9	.	TRBJ2-7	CASSLEASANEQYF	TGTGCCAGCAGCTTAGAGGCTAGCGCGAACGAGCAGTACTTC
many	TRBV7-8	TRBD1	TRBJ2-1	CASSLRGQVSRANEQFF	TGTGCCAGCAGCTTAAGGGGACAGGTCTCGCGGGCCAATGAGCAGTTCTTC
many	TRBV3-1	TRBD1	TRBJ1-2	CASSQAGGGNYGYTF	TGTGCCAGCAGCCAAGCAGGGGGCGGTAACTATGGCTACACCTTC
.	TRBV20-1	TRBD2	TRBJ2-2	CSASSYSGRAPNTGELFF	TGCAGTGCTTCATCCTACAGCGGGAGGGCCCCGAACACCGGGGAGCTGTTTTTT
many	TRBV14	.	TRBJ2-5	CASSQGPSGTQYF	TGTGCCAGCAGCCAAGGCCCCTCAGGGACCCAGTACTTC
many	TRBV29-1	TRBD1	TRBJ1-5	CSVCQNETGPTYSNQPQHF	TGCAGCGTGTGTCAGAATGAGACAGGGCCAACTTATAGCAATCAGCCCCAGCATTTT
many	TRBV6-1	TRBD1	TRBJ2-2	CASRPTGPNTGELFF	TGTGCCAGCAGGCCGACAGGGCCGAACACCGGGGAGCTGTTTTTT
.	TRBV12-3/TRBV12-4	.	TRBJ1-1	CASSPPGGTPTEAFF	TGTGCCAGCAGTCCCCCGGGGGGTACCCCCACTGAAGCTTTCTTT
many	TRBV7-2	.	TRBJ1-5	CASSYTGQPQHF	TGTGCCAGCAGCTATACAGGACAGCCCCAGCATTTT
many	TRBV29-1	TRBD2	TRBJ2-1	CSVGSLAGGLNEQFF	TGCAGCGTTGGAAGCCTAGCGGGAGGGTTGAATGAGCAGTTCTTC
many	TRBV2	.	TRBJ2-1	CASSVHPGEQFF	TGTGCCAGCAGTGTTCATCCTGGTGAGCAGTTCTTC
many	TRBV12-3/TRBV12-4	.	TRBJ2-2	CASSDTGGGYTGELFF	TGTGCCAGCAGTGACACAGGGGGAGGGTACACCGGGGAGCTGTTTTTT
few	TRBV9	TRBD2	TRBJ2-1	CASSVGASGAHEQFF	TGTGCCAGCAGCGTAGGAGCTAGCGGGGCACATGAGCAGTTCTTC
.	TRBV5-4	TRBD2	TRBJ2-5	CASSLEGLAGRRETQYF	TGTGCCAGCAGCTTGGAGGGACTAGCGGGACGGCGAGAGACCCAGTACTTC
many	TRBV30	.	TRBJ1-2	CAWRPKGGYTF	TGTGCCTGGAGACCCAAGGGTGGCTACACCTTC
many	TRBV5-1	.	TRBJ2-1	CASSLTWGYNEQFF	TGCGCCAGCAGCCTAACTTGGGGTTACAATGAGCAGTTCTTC
few	TRBV5-5	.	TRBJ1-2	CASSPGGARGYTF	TGTGCCAGCAGCCCGGGGGGGGCTCGGGGCTACACCTTC
few	TRBV4-1	TRBD1	TRBJ1-3	CASSQRTGEAGGNTIYF	TGCGCCAGCAGCCAAAGGACAGGTGAAGCTGGTGGAAACACCATATATTTT
many	TRBV20-1	.	TRBJ2-1	CSAPRATLGEQFF	TGCAGTGCCCCCCGGGCCACCCTCGGGGAGCAGTTCTTC
many	TRBV28	.	TRBJ2-2	CASSSSGNTGELFF	TGTGCCAGCAGTTCGTCGGGCAATACCGGGGAGCTGTTTTTT
many	TRBV9	TRBD2	TRBJ2-3	CASGTTSADTQYF	TGTGCCAGCGGGACTACTAGCGCAGATACGCAGTATTTT
many	TRBV5-1	.	TRBJ2-3	CASSLVPDTQYF	TGCGCCAGCAGCTTGGTCCCAGATACGCAGTATTTT
many	TRBV28	TRBD2	TRBJ2-1	CASIHLAAGEQFF	TGTGCCAGCATCCACCTAGCGGCAGGGGAGCAGTTCTTC
few	TRBV7-9	TRBD1	TRBJ1-4	CASSPSGGGEKLFF	TGTGCCAGCAGCCCCTCAGGGGGCGGAGAAAAACTGTTTTTT
few	TRBV6-2/TRBV6-3	TRBD1	TRBJ2-1	CASSYGQGANEQFF	TGTGCCAGCAGTTACGGACAGGGGGCCAATGAGCAGTTCTTC
many	TRBV12-3/TRBV12-4	.	TRBJ1-5	CASSLSTRGGQPQHF	TGTGCCAGCAGCCTTAGCACAAGGGGCGGTCAGCCCCAGCATTTT
many	TRBV2	.	TRBJ1-2	CASSEGRGDGYTF	TGTGCCAGCAGTGAAGGGAGGGGGGATGGCTACACCTTC
few	TRBV29-1	.	TRBJ1-1	CSVVTGIMNTEAFF	TGCAGCGTTGTCACAGGGATCATGAACACTGAAGCTTTCTTT
.	TRBV12-3/TRBV12-4	.	TRBJ1-6	CASSLSEGGNSPLHF	TGTGCCAGCAGTTTAAGTGAGGGAGGGAATTCACCCCTCCACTTT
.	TRBV27	.	TRBJ2-7	CASSLVGHSSSYEQYF	TGTGCCAGCAGTTTAGTGGGCCACTCGAGCTCCTACGAGCAGTACTTC
many	TRBV20-1	.	TRBJ1-2	CSARVGRIDGYTF	TGCAGTGCTAGAGTGGGCAGGATCGATGGCTACACCTTC
many	TRBV3-1	TRBD2	TRBJ2-2	CASTRTSGLLNTGELFF	TGTGCCAGCACCAGGACTAGCGGCCTCCTCAACACCGGGGAGCTGTTTTTT
many	TRBV20-1	.	TRBJ2-3	CSARDADRGRTDTQYF	TGCAGTGCTAGAGATGCAGACCGGGGACGGACAGATACGCAGTATTTT
many	TRBV5-1	.	TRBJ2-7	CASSSMTGTYEQYF	TGCGCCAGCAGCTCTATGACAGGGACTTACGAGCAGTACTTC
few	TRBV7-9	TRBD1	TRBJ2-5	CASSSQGLGTQYF	TGTGCCAGCAGCTCACAGGGGCTTGGGACCCAGTACTTC
once	TRBV5-5	.	TRBJ2-1	CASSERGNTDKQFF	TGTGCCAGCAGCGAGAGGGGGAACACGGATAAGCAGTTCTTC
.	TRBV5-4	.	TRBJ2-2	CASSLGQRELFF	TGTGCCAGCAGCTTGGGCCAGAGGGAGCTGTTTTTT
.	TRBV2	.	TRBJ2-3	CASSDIFTDTQYF	TGTGCCAGCAGTGATATATTCACAGATACGCAGTATTTT
many	TRBV11-2	.	TRBJ2-7	CASSFLRDRPYEQYF	TGTGCCAGCAGCTTCCTCCGGGACCGGCCCTACGAGCAGTACTTC
.	TRBV20-1	.	TRBJ2-7	CSARGGDGAYEQYF	TGCAGTGCTAGAGGGGGGGACGGAGCCTACGAGCAGTACTTC